This T cell receptor beta chain was recorded in a study of T-cell memory formation after mild COVID-19. Study observations and caveats: Some responding clones appeared in pre-infection memory, suggesting cross-reactive memory joined.

Using its own MiXCR run on the 5' RACE reads, TCRdb lists one record per CDR3 protein. The sample consists of some 280,000 distinct CDR3 sequences, under 20% of them appearing once. The table lists this clonotype with a few counts. The antigen is unknown. Trimming left V 6 bases short and J 2 bases short, with 14 bases between. Germline CDR1 is MNHNY and CDR2 is SVGAGI (reference sequence). There are 16 residues in the CDR3. The genes are TRBV6-6 and TRBJ2-6, with D perhaps matching TRBD1 (5 bases). The source is a man younger than 35 who had mild COVID-19 (a few samples of this study predate the infection). Cell type and time point are not known. The sequenced sample was PBMCs or a T cell subset sorted from them (not recorded which). CDR3 nucleotides: TGTGCCAGCAGAGACAGCAGGTACACTGGGGCCAACGTCCTGACTTTC. Protein product: CASRDSRYTGANVLTF.